These 14 T cell receptor beta chains were sequenced from one sample in a study of shared clonotypes between healthy human individuals (TCRdb year 2020). Library preparation was by the immunoSEQ multiplex PCR assay. TCRdb carries this immuneACCESS record with in-frame sequences only. Its versions omit some clonotypes, under half of them owing to an unresolved V gene in the studies checked, with the rest unexplained. The sample profile shows fewer than 1.6 million clones; approximately 98.5% of them were found once. Clones ranked in the top ten supply 0.36% of the sample. The sequenced sample consisted of naive CD4+ T cells sorted from blood. Read against the paper, the sample's cell subset or site label means: CD45RA+ positively selected. Receptor source: a man aged 30 to 39 in good health.

The chain recombines TRBV20-1 with TRBJ2-5; D remains ambiguous. Germline V gives CDR1 DFQATT, CDR2 SNEGSKA (reference sequence). CDR3 length: 10 residues. Trimming took off 4 bases at V and 3 bases at J, with 3 bases between the two ends. The DNA for the CDR3 is TGCAGTGCTATAAAAGAGACCCAGTACTTC. The encoded protein is CSAIKETQYF.

The V call is TRBV28, the J call TRBJ1-5; 8 bases line up with TRBD1. The CDR3 consists of 12 residues. Germline-derived CDR1 and CDR2 are MDHEN and SYDVKM. This chain's CDR3 is CASGQGRQPQHF. DNA for the CDR3: TGTGCTAGCGGACAGGGCAGACAGCCCCAGCATTTT.

This rearrangement joins TRBV5-4 to TRBJ2-7; 8 bases align to TRBD1. This CDR3 has 14 amino acids. Germline V lookup: CDR1 SGHNT, CDR2 YYREEE (reference sequence). V lost 4 bases to trimming and J lost 2 bases; unmatched junction nucleotides: 5. The CDR3 nucleotides read TGTGCCAGCAGCATAGAGACAGGGGCCTACGAGCAGTACTTC. Translated: CASSIETGAYEQYF.

Comments on this clone: Other DNA sequences in this sample translate to the same CDR3. CDR3 sequence: CASSFSRNQPQHF. For the CDR3, the DNA is TGTGCCAGCAGCTTTTCCAGAAATCAGCCCCAGCATTTT. The J gene is TRBJ1-5, the V gene TRBV7-2; D remains ambiguous. V shed 3 bases and J shed 4 bases, with 7 bases lying between them. The CDR3 is made up of 13 amino acids. The V gene's germline CDR1 is SGHTA and CDR2 FQGNSA. Supplemented by reference TRBV7-2 and TRBJ1-5, the full variable domain reads GAGVSQSPSNKVTEKGKDVELRCDPISGHTALYWYRQSLGQGLEFLIYFQGNSAPDKSGLPSDRFSAERTGGSVSTLTIQRTQQEDSAVYLCASSFSRNQPQHFGDGTRLSIL.

V and J are TRBV23-1 and TRBJ1-2, with unresolved D. TRBV23-1 belongs to the ORF category, with a function that is uncertain. Trimming took 4 bases from V and 8 from J, leaving 11 bases between them. CDR3 length equals 12 residues. CDR3 in DNA: TGCGCCAGCAGTCTCTCGGATCGGGGCTACACCTTC. Amino acids: CASSLSDRGYTF.

V gene TRBV18 combines with J gene TRBJ2-1; tentative D call: TRBD1 (6 bases). Looked up from germline, CDR1 is KGHSH and CDR2 is LQKENI. The CDR3 covers 15 residues. Trimming took off 5 bases at V and 9 bases at J, with 20 bases between the two ends. CDR3 residues: CASSFAQGSTGEQFF. The CDR3 coding sequence is TGTGCCAGCTCATTTGCCCAGGGGAGCACGGGTGAGCAGTTCTTC.

The gene calls are TRBV7-8 and TRBJ2-6, with D possibly called TRBD1 or TRBD2 (5 bases each). The V gene's germline CDR1 is SGHVS and CDR2 FQNEAQ. The CDR3 runs 12 residues. The CDR3 DNA reads TGTGCGAAGGGGACCGGGGCCAACGTCCTGACTTTC. It encodes CAKGTGANVLTF.

The chain has TRBV5-1 and TRBJ1-1; possible D gene TRBD1, 5 bases. V was pared by 4 bases and J by 0 bases, with 19 bases between. The CDR3 spans 17 residues. Germline V gene sequence: CDR1 SGHRS, CDR2 YFSETQ. CDR3 in amino acids: CASSPGQSSGVNTEAFF. The DNA of the CDR3 is TGCGCCAGCAGCCCAGGACAATCGAGTGGGGTGAACACTGAAGCTTTCTTT.

The V gene is TRBV6-6, the J gene TRBJ1-5, with D possibly TRBD1 on 6 matching bases. V was shortened by 7 bases and J by 2 bases, with 15 bases between the two germline ends. Per germline, CDR1 MNHNY and CDR2 SVGAGI (reference sequence). The CDR3 covers 15 residues. CDR3: CASTQQGRGNQPQHF. The DNA of the CDR3 is TGTGCCAGCACGCAACAGGGCAGGGGCAATCAGCCCCAGCATTTT.

V and J are TRBV5-4 and TRBJ2-5, with D possibly being TRBD1 or TRBD2 (5 bases each). In germline, CDR1 is SGHNT, CDR2 YYREEE (reference sequence). The CDR3 consists of 15 residues. The germline V and J ends were trimmed by 4 bases and 4 bases, with 17 bases remaining between them. Here the CDR3 reads CASSTSGLGTETQYF. The CDR3 coding sequence is TGTGCCAGCAGCACCTCGGGCCTAGGGACAGAGACCCAGTACTTC. The entire variable domain, with the rest obtained from reference TRBV5-4 and TRBJ2-5, is as follows: ETGVTQSPTHLIKTRGQQVTLRCSSQSGHNTVSWYQQALGQGPQFIFQYYREEENGRGNFPPRFSGLQFPNYSSELNVNALELDDSALYLCASSTSGLGTETQYFGPGTRLLVL.

This clone was detected only once. The chain is built from TRBV9 and TRBJ2-1; 7 bases are a match to TRBD1. Germline CDR1 and CDR2: SGDLS and YYNGEE. The length of the CDR3 is 16 residues. V gave up 3 bases and J gave up 4 bases; unmatched junction bases: 10. The DNA of the CDR3 is TGTGCCAGCAGCGACTTTCCCGGGACAGCTTACAATGAGCAGTTCTTC. This sequence encodes CASSDFPGTAYNEQFF.

This CDR3 reads CAWSVRPPLQMNTEAFF. CDR3 DNA sequence: TGTGCCTGGAGTGTACGCCCTCCCCTACAAATGAACACTGAAGCTTTCTTT. The V gene is TRBV30, the J gene TRBJ1-1; no definite D call. The CDR3 extends over 17 amino acids. CDR1 is GTSNPN and CDR2 is SVGIG in the germline V gene (reference sequence). The V gene lost 0 bases and the J gene lost 0 bases, with 17 bases spanning the gap.

This clone was picked up one time. Other DNA sequences in the same sample also yield this CDR3. The chain carries TRBV28 and TRBJ1-4; a possible D gene is TRBD1 (5 bases). Germline loops: CDR1 MDHEN, CDR2 SYDVKM. The CDR3 contains 14 residues. The V and J ends lost 6 bases and 0 bases respectively, with 8 bases between them. CDR3 residues: CASSSGTTNEKLFF. CDR3 bases: TGTGCCAGCAGCTCAGGGACAACTAATGAAAAACTGTTTTTT.

On this clone itself: Other DNA sequences within the sample encode an identical CDR3. V and J are TRBV5-1 and TRBJ2-2; 8 bases are a match to TRBD2. The CDR3 is 15 amino acids. V shed 2 bases and J 3 bases; nucleotides not matched to a gene: 3. Looked up from germline, CDR1 is SGHRS and CDR2 is YFSETQ. In nucleotides, the CDR3 is TGCGCCAGCAGCTTAGCGGGAGCGGACACCGGGGAGCTGTTTTTT. It codes for CASSLAGADTGELFF.